A single TCR beta chain is shown here with its context. Its antigen is as yet unknown. This sample stems from a study of blood T cells in healthy people across ages. Study details: About one barcoded beta molecule per two T cells was the capture yield of template switching. Whole-study results and caveats: Roughly linear age-related decline in beta diversity appeared, significant by age around 40. As naive T cell percentage varied, TCR beta diversity correlated strongly with it.

Alongside a J-beta primer mix, a sample-barcoded 5' primer served in a second PCR lasting roughly 7 to 12 cycles. Using its own MiXCR run on the 5' RACE reads, TCRdb lists one record per CDR3 protein. The sample has roughly 2 million distinct CDR3 sequences, about 50% seen once. This CDR3 is built from 19 residues. The sequence was obtained from a woman aged 40 to 49 in good health. Input material: blood. The chain uses TRBV21-1 and TRBJ1-2; no DNA check was done on the table's D call, TRBD1. TRBV21-1 is a pseudogene segment. The CDR3 DNA follows: TGTGCCAGCAGCAAGTCCCATCCGAAGGGACAGGGAGCTAACTATGGCTACACCTTC. It translates to CASSKSHPKGQGANYGYTF.